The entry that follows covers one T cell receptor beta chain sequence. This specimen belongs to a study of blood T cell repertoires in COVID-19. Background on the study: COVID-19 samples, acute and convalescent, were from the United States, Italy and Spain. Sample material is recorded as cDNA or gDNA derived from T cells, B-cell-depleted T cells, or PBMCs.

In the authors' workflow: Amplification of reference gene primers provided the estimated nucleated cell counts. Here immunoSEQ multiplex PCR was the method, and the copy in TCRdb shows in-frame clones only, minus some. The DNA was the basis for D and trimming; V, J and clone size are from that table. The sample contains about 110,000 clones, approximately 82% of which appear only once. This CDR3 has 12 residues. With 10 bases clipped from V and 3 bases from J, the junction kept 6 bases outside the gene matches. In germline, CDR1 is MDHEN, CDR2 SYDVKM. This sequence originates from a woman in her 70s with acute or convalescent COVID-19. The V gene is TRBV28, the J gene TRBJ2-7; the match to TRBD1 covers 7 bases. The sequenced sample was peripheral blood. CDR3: CATGQVHYEQYF. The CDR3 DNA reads TGTGCCACCGGACAGGTACACTACGAGCAGTACTTC.